The subject of this entry is one TCR beta chain. The antigen remains unidentified. The PCR template was genomic DNA. Amplification of the beta chain CDR3 used 30 forward and 13 reverse multiplex primers. TCRdb reprocessed the multiplex PCR reads via MiXCR and lists one record per CDR3 protein. This sample has 270,000 or so distinct CDR3 sequences, with roughly 48% found just once. The length of the CDR3 is 18 residues. Germline assignment: CDR1 LGHNA and CDR2 YSLEER. The V gene lost 0 bases and the J gene lost 9 bases, with 25 bases spanning the gap. The sample belongs to a study of type 1 and type 2 diabetes patients. Study information: CD4+ or CD8+ T cells were positively selected from PBMCs with microbeads. Overall study results and limits: Type 1 diabetes repertoires were significantly less diverse than type 2 diabetes ones. Type 2 diabetes and control samples shared highly correlated V and J usage, averaging around 0.97. Some HECs seen only in T1D might also appear in more T2D or control samples.

The chain combines TRBV4-3 with TRBJ2-3; D possibly corresponds to TRBD2 (6 bases). The clonotype was recovered from a man between 18 and 35 years old with type 2 diabetes. Sequencing used peripheral blood mononuclear cells (PBMCs). This CDR3 is CASSQDYTGLPPSGTQYF. The CDR3 DNA reads as TGCGCCAGCAGCCAAGACTACACGGGACTCCCCCCAAGCGGCACGCAGTATTTT.